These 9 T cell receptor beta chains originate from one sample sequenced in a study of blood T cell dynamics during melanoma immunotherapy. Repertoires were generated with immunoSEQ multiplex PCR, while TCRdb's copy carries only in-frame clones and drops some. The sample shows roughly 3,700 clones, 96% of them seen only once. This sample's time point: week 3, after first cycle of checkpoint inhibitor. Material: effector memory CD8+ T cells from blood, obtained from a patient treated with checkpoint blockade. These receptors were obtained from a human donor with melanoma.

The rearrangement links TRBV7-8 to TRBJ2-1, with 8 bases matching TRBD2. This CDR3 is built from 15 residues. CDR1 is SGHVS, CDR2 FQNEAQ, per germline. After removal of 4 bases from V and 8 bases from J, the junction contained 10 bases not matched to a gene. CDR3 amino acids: CASSSMGGTRYEQFF. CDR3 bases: TGTGCCAGCAGCTCCATGGGGGGGACTAGGTATGAGCAGTTCTTC.

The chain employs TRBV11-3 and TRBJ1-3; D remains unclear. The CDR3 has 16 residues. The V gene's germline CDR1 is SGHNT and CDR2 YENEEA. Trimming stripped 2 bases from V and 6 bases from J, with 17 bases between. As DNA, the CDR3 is TGTGCCAGCAGCTTATGGATTCCGGAGGAGGAAAACACCATATATTTT. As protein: CASSLWIPEEENTIYF.

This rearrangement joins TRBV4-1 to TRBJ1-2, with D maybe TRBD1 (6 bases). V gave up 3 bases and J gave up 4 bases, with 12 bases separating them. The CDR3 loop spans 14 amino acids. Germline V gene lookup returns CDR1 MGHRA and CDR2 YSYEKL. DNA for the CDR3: TGCGCCAGCAGCCACCCACAGGGCGCCTATGGCTACACCTTC. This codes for CASSHPQGAYGYTF.

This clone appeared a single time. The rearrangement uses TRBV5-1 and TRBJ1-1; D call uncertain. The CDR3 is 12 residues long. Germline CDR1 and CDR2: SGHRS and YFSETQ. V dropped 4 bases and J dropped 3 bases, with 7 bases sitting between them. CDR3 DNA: TGCGCCAGCAGCAGCTCGGACACTGAAGCTTTCTTT. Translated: CASSSSDTEAFF.

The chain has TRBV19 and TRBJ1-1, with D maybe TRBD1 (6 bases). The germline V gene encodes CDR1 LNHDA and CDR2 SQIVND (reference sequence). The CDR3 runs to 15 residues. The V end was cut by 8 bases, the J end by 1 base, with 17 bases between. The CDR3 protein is CASSPGGRTNTEAFF. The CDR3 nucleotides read TGTGCCAGTTCCCCCGGGGGGCGGACGAACACTGAAGCTTTCTTT.

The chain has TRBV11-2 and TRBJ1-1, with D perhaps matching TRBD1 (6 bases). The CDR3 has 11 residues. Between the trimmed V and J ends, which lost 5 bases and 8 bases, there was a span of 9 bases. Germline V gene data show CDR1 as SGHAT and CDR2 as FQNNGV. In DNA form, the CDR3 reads TGTGCCAGCAGCCTTACAGGGGAAGCTTTCTTT. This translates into CASSLTGEAFF.

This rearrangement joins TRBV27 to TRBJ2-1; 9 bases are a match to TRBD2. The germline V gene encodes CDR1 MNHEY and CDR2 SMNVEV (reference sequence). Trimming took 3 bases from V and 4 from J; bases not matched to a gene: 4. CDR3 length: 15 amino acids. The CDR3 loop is CASSFGLANYNEQFF. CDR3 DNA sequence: TGTGCCAGCAGTTTCGGACTAGCGAATTACAATGAGCAGTTCTTC.

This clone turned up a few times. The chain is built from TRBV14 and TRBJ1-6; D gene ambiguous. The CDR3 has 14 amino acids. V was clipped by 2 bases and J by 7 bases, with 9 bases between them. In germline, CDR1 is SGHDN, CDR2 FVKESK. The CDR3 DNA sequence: TGTGCCAGCAGCCAACCGGGCTTAAATTCACCCCTCCACTTT. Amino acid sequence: CASSQPGLNSPLHF.

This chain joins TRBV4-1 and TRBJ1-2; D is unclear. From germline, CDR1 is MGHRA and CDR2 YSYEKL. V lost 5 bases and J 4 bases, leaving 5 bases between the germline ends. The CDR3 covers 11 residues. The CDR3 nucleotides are TGCGCCAGCAGCGATTCCTATGGCTACACCTTC. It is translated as CASSDSYGYTF.